The 19 T cell receptor beta chains given below trace back to one sample, sequenced in a study of T cell repertoires in cytomegalovirus infection. These receptors are not linked to any known antigen. Via MiXCR, TCRdb re-called the reads, giving one row per CDR3 protein. The repertoire has some 900,000 distinct CDR3 sequences, approximately 32% of them found once; the top ten carry around 12%. The sample consisted of cultured CD8+ T cells from PBMCs, taken from culture after CMV antigen stimulation. The receptors were sampled from a human donor in good health (CMV status not recorded). Some clones in this sample may be carry-over from other donors' samples.

The V gene is TRBV27, the J gene TRBJ1-4, with D possibly TRBD1 on 6 matching bases. V was clipped by 5 bases and J by 9 bases, with 22 bases between them. The CDR3 contains 16 residues. Germline V lookup: CDR1 MNHEY, CDR2 SMNVEV (reference sequence). Here the CDR3 reads CASSVNGGRPGKKLFF. The CDR3 coding sequence is TGTGCCAGCAGTGTAAATGGGGGGCGGCCTGGGAAAAAACTGTTTTTT.

This clonotype appeared a single time. The genes are TRBV10-2 and TRBJ1-1; D ambiguous. The germline V and J ends were trimmed by 3 bases and 5 bases, with 10 bases remaining between them. This CDR3 contains 13 residues. Germline V gene data show CDR1 as WSHSY and CDR2 as SAAADI. The CDR3 nucleotides read TGCGCCAGCAGTGACTTGGTAGGGACTGAAGCTTTCTTT. Protein product: CASSDLVGTEAFF.

The rearrangement joins TRBV9 to TRBJ2-6; no clear D. Trimming left V 1 base short and J 4 bases short, with 9 bases between. The CDR3 runs 15 residues. Germline lookup yields CDR1 SGDLS and CDR2 YYNGEE. The CDR3 nucleotides are TGTGCCAGCAGCGTATTTGGGTCGGGGGCCAACGTCCTGACTTTC. Its protein is CASSVFGSGANVLTF.

Points on this clonotype: Mismatch with germline at one junction end may stem from a read error. The chain carries TRBV7-7 and TRBJ2-5; 7 bases are shared with TRBD2. The CDR3 has 17 amino acids. Germline CDR1 and CDR2: SSHAT and FNYEAQ (reference sequence). CDR3 in DNA: TGTGCTAGCAGCTTGGGACTTTCAGCGGGGCGGCAAGAGACCCAGTACTTC. Protein sequence: CASSLGLSAGRQETQYF.

This sequence joins TRBV28 and TRBJ2-1, with D perhaps TRBD1 (6 bases). The CDR3 contains 15 residues. Germline V lookup: CDR1 MDHEN, CDR2 SYDVKM. The V end was cut by 5 bases, the J end by 7 bases, with 18 bases between. In nucleotides, the CDR3 is TGTGCCAGCAGTATTACCGGGACAAGGGAAAATGAGCAGTTCTTC. Translated, it gives CASSITGTRENEQFF.

This clonotype was picked up many times. The V and J genes are TRBV7-8 and TRBJ2-7; D not resolved. Germline assignment: CDR1 SGHVS and CDR2 FQNEAQ. The V end was cut by 1 base, the J end by 0 bases, with 13 bases between. This CDR3 is 16 amino acids long. CDR3 amino acids: CASSLGPSPFSYEQYV. Here the CDR3 DNA reads TGTGCCAGCAGCTTAGGTCCCAGTCCTTTCTCCTACGAGCAGTACGTC.

The rearrangement joins TRBV6-1 to TRBJ2-2; the D gene is possibly TRBD2 (5 bases). This CDR3 contains 15 residues. Germline V lookup: CDR1 MNHNS, CDR2 SASEGT. Between the trimmed V and J ends, which lost 2 bases and 5 bases, there was a span of 12 bases. CDR3 protein: CASSEWFRGTGELFF. The CDR3 nucleotides read TGTGCCAGCAGTGAATGGTTCCGAGGGACCGGGGAGCTGTTTTTT.

This clonotype has ten or more counts. This rearrangement joins TRBV5-1 to TRBJ2-7, with D possibly being TRBD1 or TRBD2 (5 bases each). The germline V gene has CDR1 SGHRS and CDR2 YFSETQ. The V end lost 4 bases, the J end lost 3 bases, and 14 bases lay between the germline ends. This CDR3 has 14 residues. The chain's CDR3 is CASSPGTVSYEQYV. CDR3 in DNA: TGCGCCAGCAGCCCAGGGACCGTGAGCTACGAGCAGTACGTC.

V usage is TRBV4-1 and J usage is TRBJ2-3, with TRBD2 as a possible D gene (6 bases). The CDR3 length is 18 residues. The V end was cut by 4 bases, the J end by 5 bases, with 25 bases between. CDR1 MGHRA and CDR2 YSYEKL come from the germline V gene. In DNA, the CDR3 is TGCGCCAGCAGCCGGACAACTCCACCCGGGAGCTATCGAGATACGCAGTATTTT. Protein product: CASSRTTPPGSYRDTQYF.

The CDR3 DNA follows: TGTGCCAGCTCACCAAACCTACAGGGGGGATACGAGCAGTTCTTC. Translated, it gives CASSPNLQGGYEQFF. V usage is TRBV18 and J usage is TRBJ2-1; 8 bases fit TRBD1. Germline trimming cut 2 bases from V and 10 bases from J; bases unmatched to any gene: 10. Per germline, CDR1 KGHSH and CDR2 LQKENI. The CDR3 totals 15 residues.

The CDR3 bases are TGTGCCAGCAGCTTAGGCGGTCTGGGACAGCGGGAGGTCGAGCAGTACTTC. This encodes CASSLGGLGQREVEQYF. V gene TRBV7-2 combines with J gene TRBJ2-7; 9 bases agree with TRBD2. With V trimmed by 1 base and J by 6 bases, 13 bases remained unmatched. Germline assignment: CDR1 SGHTA and CDR2 FQGNSA. This CDR3 has 17 amino acids.

The J gene is TRBJ2-7, the V gene TRBV7-9; possible D gene TRBD2, 5 bases. Trimming left V 3 bases short and J 7 bases short, with 13 bases between. The CDR3 sequence is 13 residues long. In germline, CDR1 is SEHNR, CDR2 FQNEAQ (reference sequence). DNA of the CDR3: TGTGCCAGCAGCTTGAGGGCGGATGAGGAGCAGTACGTC. Translated, it gives CASSLRADEEQYV.

The J gene is TRBJ2-2, the V gene TRBV19; the D gene could be TRBD1 or TRBD2 (7 bases each). This CDR3 spans 16 amino acids. V dropped 3 bases and J dropped 4 bases, with 15 bases sitting between them. Germline assignment: CDR1 LNHDA and CDR2 SQIVND (reference sequence). The CDR3 sequence is CASSIWGRGGTGELFF. The CDR3 DNA is TGTGCCAGTAGTATCTGGGGCAGGGGGGGCACCGGGGAGCTGTTTTTT.

This clonotype was observed a few times. The genes are TRBV29-1 and TRBJ1-2; D is uncertain. Germline V gives CDR1 SQVTM, CDR2 ANQGSEA. There are 14 residues in the CDR3. Between the trimmed V and J ends, which lost 3 bases and 4 bases, there was a span of 15 bases. CDR3 sequence reads: CSVEPSFRFYGYTF. CDR3 in DNA: TGCAGCGTTGAGCCGTCCTTCAGATTCTATGGCTACACCTTC. The whole variable domain, remainder taken from reference TRBV29-1 and TRBJ1-2, is SAVISQKPSRDICQRGTSLTIQCQVDSQVTMMFWYRQQPGQSLTLIATANQGSEATYESGFVIDKFPISRPNLTFSTLTVSNMSPEDSSIYLCSVEPSFRFYGYTFGSGTRLTVV.

V usage is TRBV28 and J usage is TRBJ2-3; the D gene is possibly TRBD1 (6 bases). Germline values: CDR1 MDHEN, CDR2 SYDVKM. The CDR3 length is 16 residues. V lost 5 bases and J 6 bases, leaving 21 bases between the germline ends. Here the CDR3 DNA reads TGTGCCAGCAGTCCGGGACAAGCCCTAGGACTCGATACGCAGTATTTT. This gives the protein CASSPGQALGLDTQYF.

The rearrangement links TRBV7-9 to TRBJ2-1, with unresolved D. Trimming removed 5 bases from V and 8 bases from J, with 10 bases in between. The CDR3 runs to 12 residues. Per the germline V gene, CDR1 is SEHNR and CDR2 is FQNEAQ (reference sequence). CDR3 region: CASSPNRDEQFF. The CDR3 DNA reads as TGTGCCAGCAGCCCCAACCGCGATGAGCAGTTCTTC.

CDR3 DNA sequence: TGCAGTGCTAGAGATGAGGGGCCCAACCTTCGCTCTGGAAACACCATATATTTT. It yields the protein CSARDEGPNLRSGNTIYF. This chain links TRBV20-1 with TRBJ1-3, with a weak D call TRBD1 (5 bases). In germline, CDR1 is DFQATT, CDR2 SNEGSKA (reference sequence). V gave up 0 bases and J gave up 0 bases, with 18 bases separating them. The CDR3 is 18 amino acids.

CDR3 nucleotide sequence: TGTGCCAGTGTATGGGCAGACATGAACACTGAAGCTTTCTTT. Translation gives CASVWADMNTEAFF. The V and J genes are TRBV2 and TRBJ1-1, with D hard to call. The V end lost 9 bases, the J end lost 0 bases, and 14 bases lay between the germline ends. The CDR3 length is 14 residues. Germline V gene sequence: CDR1 SNHLY, CDR2 FYNNEI.

This clonotype was detected only a few times. The CDR3 here is CASSLGGLASLNYGYTF. For the CDR3, the DNA is TGCGCCAGCAGCTTGGGCGGGTTGGCCAGCCTGAACTATGGCTACACCTTC. This rearrangement joins TRBV5-1 to TRBJ1-2; D unclear. The length of the CDR3 is 17 residues. Per germline, CDR1 SGHRS and CDR2 YFSETQ. The V and J ends lost 0 bases and 2 bases respectively, with 17 bases between them.